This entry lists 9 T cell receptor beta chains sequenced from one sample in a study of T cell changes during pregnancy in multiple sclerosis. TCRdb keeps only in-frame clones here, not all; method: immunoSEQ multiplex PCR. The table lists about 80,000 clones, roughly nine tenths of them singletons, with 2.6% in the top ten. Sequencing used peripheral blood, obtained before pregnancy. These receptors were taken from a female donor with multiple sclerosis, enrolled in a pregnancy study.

CDR3 in DNA: TGCGCCAGCAGCTTTGGGACAGGGGGGCGCAATCAGCCCCAGCATTTT. This encodes CASSFGTGGRNQPQHF. This chain uses TRBV5-1 with TRBJ1-5, with 11 positions matching TRBD1. Germline CDR1 SGHRS, CDR2 YFSETQ. This CDR3 spans 16 amino acids. J gave up 2 bases and V 2 bases, and 3 bases lay outside the gene matches.

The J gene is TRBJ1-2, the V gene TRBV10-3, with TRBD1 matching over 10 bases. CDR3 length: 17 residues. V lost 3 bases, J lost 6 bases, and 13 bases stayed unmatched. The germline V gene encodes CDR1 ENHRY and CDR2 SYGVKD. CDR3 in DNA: TGTGCCATCAGTGAATCCCGGGGACAGGGGTCATCGGATGGCTACACCTTC. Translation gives CAISESRGQGSSDGYTF.

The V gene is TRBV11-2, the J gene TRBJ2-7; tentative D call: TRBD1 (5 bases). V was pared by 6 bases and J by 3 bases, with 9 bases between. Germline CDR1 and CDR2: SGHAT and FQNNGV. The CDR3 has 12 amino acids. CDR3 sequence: CASRADSYEQYF. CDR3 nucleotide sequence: TGTGCCAGCAGAGCCGACAGCTACGAGCAGTACTTC.

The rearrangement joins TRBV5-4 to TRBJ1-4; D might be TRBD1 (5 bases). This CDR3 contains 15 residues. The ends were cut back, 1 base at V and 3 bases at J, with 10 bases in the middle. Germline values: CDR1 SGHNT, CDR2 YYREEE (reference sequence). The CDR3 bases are TGTGCCAGCAGCTTGCAGGGAGGATCTAATGAAAAACTGTTTTTT. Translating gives CASSLQGGSNEKLFF.

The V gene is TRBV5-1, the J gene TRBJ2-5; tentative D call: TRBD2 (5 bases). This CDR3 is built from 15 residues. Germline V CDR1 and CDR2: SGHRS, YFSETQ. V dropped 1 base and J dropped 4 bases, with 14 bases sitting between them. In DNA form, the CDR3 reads TGCGCCAGCAGCTTGACGGGGAAGGTTGGAGAGACCCAGTACTTC. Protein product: CASSLTGKVGETQYF.

The CDR3 loop reads CASRGPGGASTGELFF. CDR3 nucleotide sequence: TGTGCCAGCAGAGGCCCAGGGGGCGCAAGCACCGGGGAGCTGTTTTTT. The chain links TRBV27 to TRBJ2-2; TRBD1 aligns across 8 bases. The CDR3 extends over 16 amino acids. Germline V gives CDR1 MNHEY, CDR2 SMNVEV (reference sequence). The trim removed 6 bases at V and 4 bases at J, leaving 10 bases unmatched.

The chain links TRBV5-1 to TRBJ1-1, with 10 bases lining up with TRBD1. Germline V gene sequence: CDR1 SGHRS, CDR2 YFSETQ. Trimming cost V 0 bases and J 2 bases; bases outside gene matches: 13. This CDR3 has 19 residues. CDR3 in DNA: TGCGCCAGCAGCTTGGGTGTTTTAAGGACAGGGGGTTCTAACACTGAAGCTTTCTTT. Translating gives CASSLGVLRTGGSNTEAFF.

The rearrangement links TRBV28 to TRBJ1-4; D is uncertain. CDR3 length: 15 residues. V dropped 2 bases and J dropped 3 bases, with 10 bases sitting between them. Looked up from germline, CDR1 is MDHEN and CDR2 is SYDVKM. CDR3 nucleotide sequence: TGTGCCAGCAGTTTAAGGCCCGAGGCTAATGAAAAACTGTTTTTT. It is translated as CASSLRPEANEKLFF. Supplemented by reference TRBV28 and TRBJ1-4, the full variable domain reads DVKVTQSSRYLVKRTGEKVFLECVQDMDHENMFWYRQDPGLGLRLIYFSYDVKMKEKGDIPEGYSVSREKKERFSLILESASTNQTSMYLCASSLRPEANEKLFFGSGTQLSVL.

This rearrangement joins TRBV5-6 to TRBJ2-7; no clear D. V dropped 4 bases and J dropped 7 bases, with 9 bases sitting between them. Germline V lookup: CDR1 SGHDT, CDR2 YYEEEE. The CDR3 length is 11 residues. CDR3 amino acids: CASSRESEQYF. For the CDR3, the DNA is TGTGCCAGCAGCCGAGAGTCGGAGCAGTACTTC.